A single sample gave rise to the 2 T cell receptor beta chains below, sequenced in a study of Graves' ophthalmopathy and Graves' hyperthyroidism. The TCR beta CDR3 regions underwent amplification from RNA transcripts. Following a first-round RT-PCR that used HTBI primers, a second-round multiplex PCR was carried out. TCRdb re-called the multiplex PCR reads through MiXCR, storing one row per CDR3 protein. Of around 1,000,000 distinct CDR3 sequences in the sample, about two fifths were seen once. The sample consisted of peripheral blood or thyroid tissue (not recorded which). All receptors derive from an adult man with Graves' hyperthyroidism.

This clonotype was detected many times. The chain joins TRBV5-1 to TRBJ1-1; D is uncertain. The germline gives CDR1 SGHRS, CDR2 YFSETQ. The CDR3 spans 14 residues. Trimming pared 0 bases from V and 3 bases from J, leaving 9 bases between. CDR3 residues: CASSLDRADTEAFF. As DNA, the CDR3 is TGCGCCAGCAGCTTGGACCGAGCGGACACTGAAGCTTTCTTT. The variable domain in full, completed from reference TRBV5-1 and TRBJ1-1, reads KAGVTQTPRYLIKTRGQQVTLSCSPISGHRSVSWYQQTPGQGLQFLFEYFSETQRNKGNFPGRFSGRQFSNSRSEMNVSTLELGDSALYLCASSLDRADTEAFFGQGTRLTVV.

Regarding this clonotype: A much more abundant neighbour one base away suggests this may be a read error. The rearrangement joins TRBV7-9 to TRBJ1-4; D may be TRBD1 (5 bases). With 4 bases removed from V and 0 bases from J, the gap between germline ends came to 9 bases. The germline V gene has CDR1 SEHNR and CDR2 FQNEAQ (reference sequence). The CDR3 runs 15 residues. CDR3 coding DNA: TGTGCCAGCAGCTCCATGACAGCAACTAATGAAAAACTGTTTTTT. Its protein product is CASSSMTATNEKLFF.